The 16 T cell receptor beta chains given below trace back to one sample, sequenced in a study of graft-versus-host responses after intestinal transplantation. TCRdb's table, derived via immunoSEQ multiplex PCR, lists solely in-frame clones and lacks some. The table shows 7,000 to 9,500 clones, with about 30% occurring only once. Co-plating was performed using roughly 200,000 CFSE-labeled responder cells and roughly 200,000 irradiated, violet-dye-labeled stimulator cells. Here the sequenced sample was alloreactive CD8+ T cells from a mixed lymphocyte reaction culture, taken before transplantation. Subset defined: CFSE-low proliferating T cells sorted from roughly 6-day pre-transplant mixed lymphocyte reaction (GvH or HvG direction). The receptors here all came from a human patient who was an organ donor for intestinal transplantation.

J is TRBJ1-4 and V is TRBV5-7; D call uncertain. TRBV5-7 is identified as an open reading frame with a role that is uncertain. V lost 0 bases to trimming and J lost 17 bases, with 17 bases between them. This CDR3 region has 13 residues. Here the CDR3 reads CASSLGGSWARFF. The DNA of the CDR3 is TGTGCCAGCAGCTTGGGGGGTTCGTGGGCTCGATTTTTT.

The chain couples TRBV11-2 to TRBJ1-1; D is uncertain. The V and J ends lost 1 base and 2 bases respectively, with 5 bases between them. Germline V gives CDR1 SGHAT, CDR2 FQNNGV. CDR3 length: 13 amino acids. CDR3 nucleotide sequence: TGTGCCAGCAGCTTAGGCGTCAACACTGAAGCTTTCTTT. Residues: CASSLGVNTEAFF.

This chain's CDR3 is CASPGCSFTDTQYF. CDR3 bases: TGCGCCAGCCCTGGATGCTCCTTCACAGATACGCAGTATTTT. This chain uses TRBV10-2 with TRBJ2-3; D is unresolved. CDR1 is WSHSY and CDR2 is SAAADI in the germline V gene. The CDR3 is 14 amino acids. The V and J ends lost 8 bases and 2 bases respectively, with 14 bases between them.

The rearrangement links TRBV15 to TRBJ1-2, with a weak D call TRBD1 (5 bases). The CDR3 runs to 14 residues. V lost 5 bases and J 5 bases, leaving 15 bases between the germline ends. CDR1 and CDR2 from the germline V gene are LNHNV and YYDKDF (reference sequence). The CDR3 DNA reads as TGTGCCACCAGCGATGCTGTGAGGGGATATGGCTACACCTTC. Its protein product is CATSDAVRGYGYTF.

This chain links TRBV6-9 with TRBJ1-1; D gene ambiguous. Germline CDR1 MNHGY, CDR2 SVAAGI. Trimming stripped 8 bases from V and 0 bases from J, with 10 bases between. The CDR3 runs to 13 residues. The CDR3 loop reads CASLGVLNTEAFF. The CDR3 DNA reads as TGTGCCAGCCTGGGAGTTTTGAACACTGAAGCTTTCTTT.

This chain joins TRBV2 and TRBJ2-1; 11 nucleotides match TRBD1. J was trimmed by 2 bases and V by 10 bases; bases with no gene match: 7. The CDR3 contains 15 residues. Looked up from germline, CDR1 is SNHLY and CDR2 is FYNNEI. The CDR3 is CATIPGQGAYNEQFF. In DNA, the CDR3 is TGTGCCACCATCCCGGGACAGGGGGCCTACAATGAGCAGTTCTTC.

The chain carries TRBV27 and TRBJ2-2; 8 bases match TRBD1. The CDR3 has 13 amino acids. In germline, CDR1 is MNHEY, CDR2 SMNVEV (reference sequence). J lost 5 bases, V lost 4 bases, and 0 bases had no gene match. In nucleotides, the CDR3 is TGTGCCAGCAGTTGGACAGGGACCGGGGAGCTGTTTTTT. It translates to CASSWTGTGELFF.

This clone was counted only a few times. The V call is TRBV27, the J call TRBJ2-7, with a possible D match to TRBD1 (5 bases). Germline CDR1 MNHEY, CDR2 SMNVEV (reference sequence). The CDR3 runs to 14 residues. Trimming removed 0 bases from V and 3 bases from J, with 9 bases in between. CDR3 sequence (DNA): TGTGCCAGCAGTTTATCGGACAAAAACTACGAGCAGTACTTC. Translated: CASSLSDKNYEQYF.

By its share, this clone is medium-sized. The CDR3 DNA is TGCGCCAGCAGCCAAGAACAGGGGCCCTACGAGCAGTACTTC. Translation gives CASSQEQGPYEQYF. V and J are TRBV4-1 and TRBJ2-7; TRBD1 aligns across 7 bases. The V gene end was trimmed by 0 bases and the J gene end by 2 bases; junction bases not matched to a gene: 1. Germline V gives CDR1 MGHRA, CDR2 YSYEKL. This CDR3 is 14 amino acids long.

This clone was observed a handful of times. The chain has TRBV5-1 and TRBJ2-7; 10 nucleotides line up with TRBD2. CDR1 and CDR2 from the germline V gene are SGHRS and YFSETQ. Germline trimming cut 0 bases from V and 2 bases from J; bases unmatched to any gene: 2. CDR3 length: 15 residues. The CDR3 region is CASSLGLAGAYEQYF. In nucleotides, the CDR3 is TGCGCCAGCAGCTTGGGTCTAGCGGGAGCCTACGAGCAGTACTTC.

This clone was seen only a few times. The V and J genes are TRBV12-2 and TRBJ2-7; the table calls TRBD2, which could not be checked here. TRBV12-2 is a listed pseudogene. There are 14 residues in the CDR3. CDR3 loop: CASSWPGSSYEQYF. CDR3 DNA sequence: TGTGCCAGCAGCTGGCCGGGAAGCTCCTACGAGCAGTACTTC.

This clone has a count of ten or more. The CDR3 DNA reads as TGTGCCTGGAGTTTGGGGGCGGGGGGCGAGCAGTACTTC. This translates into CAWSLGAGGEQYF. This rearrangement joins TRBV30 to TRBJ2-7; 8 positions agree with TRBD2. Trimming took 2 bases from V and 6 from J; bases not matched to a gene: 6. CDR1 GTSNPN and CDR2 SVGIG come from the germline V gene (reference sequence). The CDR3 extends over 13 amino acids.

This clone has only a few counts. The chain is built from TRBV4-3 and TRBJ2-1, with unresolved D. The CDR3 runs 15 residues. The germline V gene has CDR1 LGHNA and CDR2 YSLEER. Trimming shortened V by 1 base and J by 0 bases, and 7 bases separated the two germline ends. The CDR3 sequence is CASSQGDNSYNEQFF. The DNA for the CDR3 is TGCGCCAGCAGCCAAGGAGATAACTCCTACAATGAGCAGTTCTTC.

The V gene is TRBV6-5, the J gene TRBJ2-7, with TRBD1 identical over 8 bases. Germline V lookup: CDR1 MNHEY, CDR2 SVGAGI. The CDR3 sequence is 15 residues long. The ends lost 6 bases at V and 3 bases at J; junction bases unmatched: 10. The CDR3 DNA reads as TGTGCCAGCAGGGGCACAGGGGGGTCTATCTACGAGCAGTACTTC. Protein product: CASRGTGGSIYEQYF.

The chain employs TRBV5-1 and TRBJ1-2; TRBD1 matches at 7 bases. CDR3 length: 15 amino acids. The germline gives CDR1 SGHRS, CDR2 YFSETQ. V trimming: 3 bases; J trimming: 8 bases; junction bases outside the gene matches: 13. CDR3 region: CASSSTTGNVYGYTF. For the CDR3, the DNA is TGCGCCAGCAGCTCCACGACAGGGAATGTTTACGGCTACACCTTC.

The chain has TRBV4-1 and TRBJ2-1; D is perhaps TRBD1 or TRBD2 (5 bases each). The length of the CDR3 is 15 residues. Trimming cost V 5 bases and J 9 bases, with 20 bases left between them. Germline CDR1 reads MGHRA; CDR2 reads YSYEKL. CDR3 amino acids: CASSIAISGASEQFF. CDR3 nucleotide sequence: TGCGCCAGCAGCATAGCGATAAGTGGGGCTAGTGAGCAGTTCTTC.